Detailed here is one T cell receptor (beta chain). Antigen unknown. This entry is derived from a study of metastatic and nonmetastatic thyroid tumors. Study information: Blood and tumor or nodule tissue repertoires from malignant and benign thyroid patients were compared.

The germline gives CDR1 SGHVS, CDR2 FQNEAQ. Trimming removed 5 bases from V and 0 bases from J, with 12 bases in between. The CDR3 runs 15 residues. Authors' processing steps: Variation in CDR3 across clinicopathological groups served as the basis for constructing a distant-metastasis classifier in papillary thyroid cancer. TCRdb redid the clone calls on the PCR reads using MiXCR. TCRdb, not the authors, supplied the V and J calls. Among approximately 26,000 clones listed, roughly 24% were seen once. Regarding the study as a whole: Significantly greater TCR beta diversity was reportedly found in malignant thyroid tumors than in benign nodules (in blood and tumor).

All patients reached thyroid surgery having received no treatment beforehand. The source material was blood. The TCR was taken from a female donor with papillary thyroid cancer or a benign thyroid nodule (not recorded which). Some clones in this sample may be carry-over from other donors' samples. V usage is TRBV7-8 and J usage is TRBJ2-3, with D possibly matching TRBD2 (6 bases). CDR3 sequence: CASSPLGLSTDTQYF. Here the CDR3 DNA reads TGTGCCAGCAGCCCCTTGGGACTTAGCACAGATACGCAGTATTTT.